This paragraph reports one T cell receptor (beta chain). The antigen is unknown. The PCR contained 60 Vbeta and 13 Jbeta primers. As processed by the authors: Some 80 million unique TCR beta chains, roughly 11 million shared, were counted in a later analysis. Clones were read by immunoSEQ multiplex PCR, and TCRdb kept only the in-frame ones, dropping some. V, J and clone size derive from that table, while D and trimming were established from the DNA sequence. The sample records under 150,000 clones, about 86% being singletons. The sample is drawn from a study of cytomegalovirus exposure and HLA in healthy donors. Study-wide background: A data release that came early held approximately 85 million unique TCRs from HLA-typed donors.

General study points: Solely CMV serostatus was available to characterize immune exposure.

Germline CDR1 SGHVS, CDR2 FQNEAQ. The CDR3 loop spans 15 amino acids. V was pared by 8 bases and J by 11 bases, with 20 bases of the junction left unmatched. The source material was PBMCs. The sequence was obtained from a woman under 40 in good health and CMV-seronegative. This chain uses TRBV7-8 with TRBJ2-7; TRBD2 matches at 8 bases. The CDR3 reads CASGTVSAGGRSKYF. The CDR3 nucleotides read TGTGCCAGCGGAACTGTGTCCGCGGGGGGCCGCTCGAAGTACTTC. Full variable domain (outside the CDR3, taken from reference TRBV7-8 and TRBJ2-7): GAGVSQSPRYKVAKRGQDVALRCDPISGHVSLFWYQQALGQGPEFLTYFQNEAQLDKSGLPSDRFFAERPEGSVSTLKIQRTQQEDSAVYLCASGTVSAGGRSKYFGPGTRLTVT.